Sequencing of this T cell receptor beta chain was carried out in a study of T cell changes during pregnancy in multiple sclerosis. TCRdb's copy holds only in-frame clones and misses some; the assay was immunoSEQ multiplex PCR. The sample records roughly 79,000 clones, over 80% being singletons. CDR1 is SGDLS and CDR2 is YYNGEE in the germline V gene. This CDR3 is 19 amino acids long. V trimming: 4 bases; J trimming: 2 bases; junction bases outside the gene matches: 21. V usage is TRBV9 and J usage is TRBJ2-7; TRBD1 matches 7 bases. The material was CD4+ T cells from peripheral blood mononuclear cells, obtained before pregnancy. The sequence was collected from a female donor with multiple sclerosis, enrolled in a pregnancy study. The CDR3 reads CASSPSRPGLLTGAYEQYF. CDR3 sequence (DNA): TGTGCCAGCAGCCCCAGTAGGCCCGGACTTCTAACAGGGGCCTACGAGCAGTACTTC. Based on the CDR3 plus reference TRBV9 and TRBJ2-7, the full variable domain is DSGVTQTPKHLITATGQRVTLRCSPRSGDLSVYWYQQSLDQGLQFLIQYYNGEERAKGNILERFSAQQFPDLHSELNLSSLELGDSALYFCASSPSRPGLLTGAYEQYFGPGTRLTVT.